This section outlines one T cell receptor (beta chain) sequence together with its context. Recruited during active infection, patients (from Seattle) were subsequently followed longitudinally. Here immunoSEQ multiplex PCR was the method, and the copy in TCRdb shows in-frame clones only, minus some. This table holds 75,000 to 95,000 clones, roughly 78% found once. This entry is derived from a study of blood T cell repertoires in COVID-19. Study information: Acute and convalescent COVID-19 specimens originated in the United States, Italy and Spain.

The CDR3 runs to 15 residues. V lost 0 bases and J 5 bases, leaving 14 bases between the germline ends. Germline V gene sequence: CDR1 SGHRS, CDR2 YFSETQ. Sequencing was performed on peripheral blood. The clonotype originates from a man aged 60 to 75 with COVID-19, enrolled during active disease. The chain is built from TRBV5-1 and TRBJ1-1, with D maybe TRBD1 (5 bases). The CDR3 DNA sequence: TGCGCCAGCAGCTTGGCAGGGAGGTTGATAACTGAAGCTTTCTTT. It translates to CASSLAGRLITEAFF.